This T cell receptor beta chain was recovered during a study of T-cell memory formation after mild COVID-19. This CDR3 has 19 amino acids. CDR1 and CDR2 from the germline V gene are SGHTA and FQGNSA. The V segment lost 3 bases and the J segment 1 base; nucleotides outside the gene matches: 15. TCRdb recomputed calls from the 5' RACE reads with MiXCR, one row per CDR3 protein. The sample lists 250,000 to 300,000 distinct CDR3 sequences; around 8% were seen once. This TCR derives from a man aged 18 to 35 who had mild COVID-19 (a few samples of this study predate the infection). Cell type and time point are not known. The chain recombines TRBV7-2 with TRBJ2-1; 7 positions match TRBD2. Sequenced material: PBMCs or a T cell subset sorted from them (not recorded which). CDR3 DNA: TGTGCCAGCAGCTTCCCTCCTCTGGGGGGGAGGGGTTCCTACAATGAGCAGTTCTTC. Translating gives CASSFPPLGGRGSYNEQFF. The entire variable domain, with the rest obtained from reference TRBV7-2 and TRBJ2-1, is as follows: GAGVSQSPSNKVTEKGKDVELRCDPISGHTALYWYRQSLGQGLEFLIYFQGNSAPDKSGLPSDRFSAERTGGSVSTLTIQRTQQEDSAVYLCASSFPPLGGRGSYNEQFFGPGTRLTVL.